This TCR beta chain was captured by sequencing in a study of T cell changes during pregnancy in multiple sclerosis. CDR1 PRHDT and CDR2 FYEKMQ come from the germline V gene (reference sequence). V was clipped by 2 bases and J by 5 bases, with 13 bases between them. This CDR3 region has 14 residues. This clone was observed once. This table comes from immunoSEQ multiplex PCR, and its TCRdb copy is limited to in-frame clones, with some not included. The data show tens of thousands of clones, with about 92% seen just once and less than 3.5% held by the top ten. This clonotype was sampled from a female donor in good health, enrolled as a control in a pregnancy study. The chain uses TRBV13 and TRBJ2-7; tentative D call: TRBD1 (5 bases). The sample here was peripheral blood, taken in the third trimester of pregnancy. DNA of the CDR3: TGTGCCAGCAGCTTATCCCAGGGATACGACGAGCAGTACTTC. Its translation is CASSLSQGYDEQYF.